This T cell receptor beta chain was profiled in a study of cytomegalovirus exposure and HLA in healthy donors. Study-level points and caveats: Prediction of most subjects' HLA-A and HLA-B alleles by TCR beta sequences was reportedly accurate. Trimming of TCR beta V- and J-genes showed a link, identified in a later analysis, to a missense DCLRE1C variant. Previously analyzed data showed that most TCR beta V segments were productive at a frequency of about 90% or about 30%.

The CDR3 totals 14 residues. Germline values: CDR1 MNHEY, CDR2 SVGAGI. V lost 7 bases, J lost 2 bases, and 6 bases stayed unmatched. In the PCR, 60 Vbeta and 13 Jbeta primers were used. The data were produced by immunoSEQ multiplex PCR, yet TCRdb's version contains in-frame clones alone and is incomplete. The sample includes about 100,000 clones, roughly four fifths seen only once; the top ten take about 3.7%. Remarks on this clone: Its antigen is not known.

The clonotype comes from a man aged 35 to 55 in good health and CMV-seronegative. Material: PBMCs. V is TRBV6-5 and J is TRBJ2-5, with 8 bases identical to TRBD2. The CDR3 sequence is CASTERGSQETQYF. CDR3 DNA sequence: TGTGCCAGCACTGAGCGGGGGTCGCAAGAGACCCAGTACTTC.